The next 7 T cell receptor beta chains were all read from a single sample in a study of cytomegalovirus exposure and HLA in healthy donors. PCR was performed using 60 Vbeta and 13 Jbeta primers. Clones were sequenced by immunoSEQ multiplex PCR, and TCRdb holds only the in-frame ones, with some missing. Among about 130,000 clones listed, around four fifths were seen once. The specimen was PBMCs. The receptors come from a female donor in good health and CMV-seronegative.

The chain joins TRBV7-3 to TRBJ2-3, with a weak D call TRBD1 (6 bases). CDR1 and CDR2 from the germline V gene are SGHTA and FQGTGA. Trimming removed 6 bases at V and 5 bases at J, with 12 bases between. The CDR3 extends over 13 amino acids. Here the CDR3 DNA reads TGTGCCAGCAGTAATCCAGGGGTAGATACGCAGTATTTT. Translation: CASSNPGVDTQYF.

This chain links TRBV6-5 with TRBJ2-7; 8 bases line up with TRBD1. Germline values: CDR1 MNHEY, CDR2 SVGAGI. CDR3 length: 15 residues. After removal of 4 bases from V and 3 bases from J, the junction contained 8 bases not matched to a gene. The CDR3 DNA is TGTGCCAGCAGTTGGGCCGGAACAGGGGGCTACGAGCAGTACTTC. Protein product: CASSWAGTGGYEQYF.

The chain is built from TRBV5-1 and TRBJ2-6, with no clear D. Per the germline V gene, CDR1 is SGHRS and CDR2 is YFSETQ. Trimming took off 5 bases at V and 2 bases at J, with 14 bases between the two ends. The CDR3 totals 16 residues. The CDR3 DNA sequence: TGCGCCAGCAGTTTAATCACATTTACTGGGGCCAACGTCCTGACTTTC. This gives the protein CASSLITFTGANVLTF.

J is TRBJ2-7 and V is TRBV6-6, with TRBD2 as a possible D gene (5 bases). The CDR3 is 12 amino acids. V was trimmed by 2 bases and J by 3 bases, leaving 5 bases between them. Germline CDR1 and CDR2: MNHNY and SVGAGI (reference sequence). The CDR3 spells CASSYDYYEQYF. The CDR3 bases are TGTGCCAGCAGTTACGACTACTACGAGCAGTACTTC.

This sequence joins TRBV7-9 and TRBJ2-1; perhaps TRBD2 as D (6 bases). CDR3 length: 13 residues. Trimming removed 5 bases from V and 10 bases from J, with 15 bases in between. Germline CDR1 and CDR2: SEHNR and FQNEAQ (reference sequence). CDR3 in amino acids: CASSGTSLREQFF. Written as DNA, the CDR3 is TGTGCCAGCAGCGGGACTTCCCTGAGAGAGCAGTTCTTC.

This rearrangement joins TRBV30 to TRBJ1-2, with a weak D call TRBD1 (5 bases). This CDR3 comprises 13 residues. Looked up from germline, CDR1 is GTSNPN and CDR2 is SVGIG (reference sequence). The ends were cut back, 4 bases at V and 5 bases at J, with 14 bases in the middle. The CDR3 loop reads CAWKRGLEYGYTF. For the CDR3, the DNA is TGTGCCTGGAAAAGGGGCCTTGAATATGGCTACACCTTC.

The rearrangement uses TRBV6-4 and TRBJ2-3, with 10 bases that match TRBD2. This CDR3 is 15 amino acids long. V lost 5 bases and J lost 2; bases outside the gene matches: 4. Germline values: CDR1 MRHNA, CDR2 SNTAGT. In DNA, the CDR3 is TGTGCCAGCAGTAGTACTAGCGGGGACACAGATACGCAGTATTTT. Its protein is CASSSTSGDTDTQYF.